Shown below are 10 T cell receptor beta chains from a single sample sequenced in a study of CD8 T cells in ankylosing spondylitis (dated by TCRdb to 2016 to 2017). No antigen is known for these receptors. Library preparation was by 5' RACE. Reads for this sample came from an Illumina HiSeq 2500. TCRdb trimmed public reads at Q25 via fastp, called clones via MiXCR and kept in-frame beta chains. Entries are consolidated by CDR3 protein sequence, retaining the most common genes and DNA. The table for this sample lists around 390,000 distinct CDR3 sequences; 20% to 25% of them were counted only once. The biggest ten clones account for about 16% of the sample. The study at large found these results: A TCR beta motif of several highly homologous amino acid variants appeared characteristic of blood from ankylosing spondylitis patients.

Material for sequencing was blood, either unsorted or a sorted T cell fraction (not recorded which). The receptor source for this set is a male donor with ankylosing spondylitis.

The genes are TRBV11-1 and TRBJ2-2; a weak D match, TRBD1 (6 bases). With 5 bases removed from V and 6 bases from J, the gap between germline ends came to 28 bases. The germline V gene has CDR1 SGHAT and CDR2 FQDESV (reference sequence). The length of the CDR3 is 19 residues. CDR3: CASSPSGQFEGLGPGELFF. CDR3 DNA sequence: TGTGCCAGCAGCCCTAGTGGACAGTTCGAGGGCTTGGGGCCCGGGGAGCTGTTTTTT.

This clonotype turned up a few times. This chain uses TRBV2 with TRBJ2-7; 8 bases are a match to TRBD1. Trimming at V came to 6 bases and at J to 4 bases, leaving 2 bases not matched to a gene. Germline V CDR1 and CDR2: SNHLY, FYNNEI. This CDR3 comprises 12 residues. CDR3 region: CASRRQGYEQYF. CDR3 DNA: TGTGCCAGCAGGCGACAGGGGTACGAGCAGTACTTC.

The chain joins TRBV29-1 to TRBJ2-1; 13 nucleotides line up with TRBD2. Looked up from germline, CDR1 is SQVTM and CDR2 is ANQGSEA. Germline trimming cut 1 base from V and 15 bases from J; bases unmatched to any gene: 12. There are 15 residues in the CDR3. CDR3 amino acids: CSVEGGPGTSGMGFF. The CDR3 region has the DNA TGCAGCGTTGAAGGAGGACCCGGGACTAGCGGGATGGGGTTCTTC.

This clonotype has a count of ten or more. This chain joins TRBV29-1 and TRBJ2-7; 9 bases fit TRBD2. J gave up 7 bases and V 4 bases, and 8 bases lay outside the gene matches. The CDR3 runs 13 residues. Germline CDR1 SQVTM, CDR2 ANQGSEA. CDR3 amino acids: CSVVVAGEGEQYF. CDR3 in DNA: TGCAGCGTTGTTGTAGCGGGAGAAGGGGAGCAGTACTTC.

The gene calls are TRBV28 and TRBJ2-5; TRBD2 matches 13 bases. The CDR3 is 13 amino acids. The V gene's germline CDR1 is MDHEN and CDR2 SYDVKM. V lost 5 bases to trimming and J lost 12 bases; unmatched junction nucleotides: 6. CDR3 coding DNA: TGTGCCAGCAGTCCCCCACTAGCGGGAGGGAAGTACTTC. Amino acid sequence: CASSPPLAGGKYF.

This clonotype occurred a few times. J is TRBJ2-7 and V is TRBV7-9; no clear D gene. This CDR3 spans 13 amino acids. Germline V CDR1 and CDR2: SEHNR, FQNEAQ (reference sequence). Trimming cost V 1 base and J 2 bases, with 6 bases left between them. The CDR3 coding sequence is TGTGCCAGCAGCTTAGACCAACCCTACGAGCAGTACTTC. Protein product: CASSLDQPYEQYF.

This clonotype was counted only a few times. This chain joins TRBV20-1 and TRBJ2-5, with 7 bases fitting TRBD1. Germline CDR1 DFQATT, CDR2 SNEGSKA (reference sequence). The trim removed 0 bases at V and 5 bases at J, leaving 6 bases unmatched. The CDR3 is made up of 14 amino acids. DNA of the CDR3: TGCAGTGCTAGAGACGCAGGGGGAAGCGAGACCCAGTACTTC. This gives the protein CSARDAGGSETQYF.

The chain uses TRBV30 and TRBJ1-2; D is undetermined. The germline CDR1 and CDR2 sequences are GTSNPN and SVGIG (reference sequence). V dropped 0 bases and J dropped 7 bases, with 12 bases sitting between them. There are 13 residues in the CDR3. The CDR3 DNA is TGTGCCTGGAGTGTACGGGAGGTATCTGGCTACACCTTC. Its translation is CAWSVREVSGYTF.

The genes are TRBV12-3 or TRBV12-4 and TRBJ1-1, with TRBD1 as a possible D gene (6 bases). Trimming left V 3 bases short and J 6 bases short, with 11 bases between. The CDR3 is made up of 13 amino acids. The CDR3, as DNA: TGTGCCAGCAGTTTGGGGGCCAGGGCTGAAGCTTTCTTT. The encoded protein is CASSLGARAEAFF.

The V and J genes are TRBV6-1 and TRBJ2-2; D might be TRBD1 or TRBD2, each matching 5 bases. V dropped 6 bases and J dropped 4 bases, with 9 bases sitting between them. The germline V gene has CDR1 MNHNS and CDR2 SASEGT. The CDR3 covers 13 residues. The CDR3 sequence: CASRGEFTGELFF. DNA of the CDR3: TGTGCCAGCAGAGGGGAGTTCACCGGGGAGCTGTTTTTT.